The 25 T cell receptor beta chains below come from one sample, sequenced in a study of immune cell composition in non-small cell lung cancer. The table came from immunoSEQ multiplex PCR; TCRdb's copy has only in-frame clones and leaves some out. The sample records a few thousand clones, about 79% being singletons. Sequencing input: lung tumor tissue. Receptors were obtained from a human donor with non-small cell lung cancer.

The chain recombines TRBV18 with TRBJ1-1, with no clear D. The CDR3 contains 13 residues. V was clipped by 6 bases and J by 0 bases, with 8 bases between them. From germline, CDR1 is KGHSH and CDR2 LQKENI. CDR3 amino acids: CASSRELNTEAFF. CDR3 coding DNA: TGTGCCAGCTCGAGGGAGTTGAACACTGAAGCTTTCTTT. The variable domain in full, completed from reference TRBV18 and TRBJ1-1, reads NAGVMQNPRHLVRRRGQEARLRCSPMKGHSHVYWYRQLPEEGLKFMVYLQKENIIDESGMPKERFSAEFPKEGPSILRIQQVVRGDSAAYFCASSRELNTEAFFGQGTRLTVV.

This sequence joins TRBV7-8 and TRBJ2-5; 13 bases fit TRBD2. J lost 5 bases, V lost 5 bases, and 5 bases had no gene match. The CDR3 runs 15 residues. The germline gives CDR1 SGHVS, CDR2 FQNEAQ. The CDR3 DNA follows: TGTGCCAGCAGCCTGACTAGCGGGAGGTTCGAGACCCAGTACTTC. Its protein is CASSLTSGRFETQYF.

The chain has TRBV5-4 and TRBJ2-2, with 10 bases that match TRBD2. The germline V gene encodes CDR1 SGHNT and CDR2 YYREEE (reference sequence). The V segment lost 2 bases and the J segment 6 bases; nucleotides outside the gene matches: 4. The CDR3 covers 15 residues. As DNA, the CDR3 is TGTGCCAGCAGCTTCGGGACTAGCGTCCCCGGGGAGCTGTTTTTT. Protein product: CASSFGTSVPGELFF.

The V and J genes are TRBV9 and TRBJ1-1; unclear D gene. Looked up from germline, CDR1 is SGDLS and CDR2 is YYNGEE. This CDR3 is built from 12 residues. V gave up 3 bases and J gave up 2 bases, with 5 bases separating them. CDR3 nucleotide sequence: TGTGCCAGCAGCGCGTATAACACTGAAGCTTTCTTT. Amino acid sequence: CASSAYNTEAFF.

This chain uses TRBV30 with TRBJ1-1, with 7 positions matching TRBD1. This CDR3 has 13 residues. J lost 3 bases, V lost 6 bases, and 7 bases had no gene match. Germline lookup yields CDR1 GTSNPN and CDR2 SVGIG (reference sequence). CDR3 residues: CACGDSADTEAFF. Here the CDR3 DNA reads TGTGCCTGCGGGGACAGTGCCGACACTGAAGCTTTCTTT.

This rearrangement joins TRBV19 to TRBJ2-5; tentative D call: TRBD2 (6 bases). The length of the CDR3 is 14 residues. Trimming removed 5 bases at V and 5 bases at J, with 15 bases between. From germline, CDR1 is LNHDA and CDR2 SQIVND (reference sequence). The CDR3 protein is CASSSRAGGETQYF. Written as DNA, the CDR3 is TGTGCCAGTAGTTCACGAGCTGGAGGGGAGACCCAGTACTTC.

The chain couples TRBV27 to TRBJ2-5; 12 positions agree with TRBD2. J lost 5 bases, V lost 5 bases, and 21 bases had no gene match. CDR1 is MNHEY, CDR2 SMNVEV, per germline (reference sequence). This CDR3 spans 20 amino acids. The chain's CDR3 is CASSTSGTLPPGTSGETQYF. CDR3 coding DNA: TGTGCCAGCAGTACCTCCGGGACTCTACCCCCCGGGACTAGCGGGGAGACCCAGTACTTC.

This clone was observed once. CDR3: CASSIDSVGGTYEQYF. CDR3 nucleotides: TGTGCCAGTAGTATAGATTCTGTTGGCGGAACCTACGAGCAGTACTTC. This sequence joins TRBV19 and TRBJ2-7; no firm D call. Germline assignment: CDR1 LNHDA and CDR2 SQIVND (reference sequence). There are 16 residues in the CDR3. Trimming stripped 0 bases from V and 2 bases from J, with 14 bases between. Using reference TRBV19 and TRBJ2-7 for the parts outside the CDR3, the full variable domain is DGGITQSPKYLFRKEGQNVTLSCEQNLNHDAMYWYRQDPGQGLRLIYYSQIVNDFQKGDIAEGYSVSREKKESFPLTVTSAQKNPTAFYLCASSIDSVGGTYEQYFGPGTRLTVT.

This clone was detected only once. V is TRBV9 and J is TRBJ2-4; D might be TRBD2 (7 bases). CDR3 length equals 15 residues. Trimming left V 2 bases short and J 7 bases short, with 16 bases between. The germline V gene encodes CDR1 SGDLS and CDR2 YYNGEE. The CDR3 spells CASSVYGGGQNIQYF. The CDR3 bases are TGTGCCAGCAGCGTCTATGGGGGGGGGCAGAACATTCAGTACTTC.

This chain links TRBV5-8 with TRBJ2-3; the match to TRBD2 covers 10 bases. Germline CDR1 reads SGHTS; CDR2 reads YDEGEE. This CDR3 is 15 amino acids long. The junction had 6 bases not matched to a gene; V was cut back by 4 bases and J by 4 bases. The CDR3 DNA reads TGTGCCAGCAGCCGTCTAGCGGGAGTAGCAGATACGCAGTATTTT. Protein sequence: CASSRLAGVADTQYF.

This CDR3 is CASSTSTGWGETQYF. CDR3 bases: TGTGCCAGTAGTACCTCGACAGGGTGGGGAGAGACCCAGTACTTC. V is TRBV19 and J is TRBJ2-5; 7 bases are a match to TRBD1. Unmatched junction bases numbered 9, after V lost 4 bases and J lost 4 bases. This CDR3 spans 15 amino acids. Germline CDR1 reads LNHDA; CDR2 reads SQIVND (reference sequence).

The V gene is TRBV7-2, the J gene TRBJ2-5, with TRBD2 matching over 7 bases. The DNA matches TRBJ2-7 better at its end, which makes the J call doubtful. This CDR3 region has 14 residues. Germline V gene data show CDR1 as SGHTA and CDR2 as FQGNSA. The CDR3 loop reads CASSPGGPIYEQYF. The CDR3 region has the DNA TGTGCCAGCAGCCCGGGGGGACCCATCTACGAGCAGTACTTC.

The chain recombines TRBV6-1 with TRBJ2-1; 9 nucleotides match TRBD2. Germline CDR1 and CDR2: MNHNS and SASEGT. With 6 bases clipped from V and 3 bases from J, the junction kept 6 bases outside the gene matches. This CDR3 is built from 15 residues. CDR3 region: CASSAPAGGYNEQFF. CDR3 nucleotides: TGTGCCAGCAGCGCTCCAGCGGGAGGCTACAATGAGCAGTTCTTC.

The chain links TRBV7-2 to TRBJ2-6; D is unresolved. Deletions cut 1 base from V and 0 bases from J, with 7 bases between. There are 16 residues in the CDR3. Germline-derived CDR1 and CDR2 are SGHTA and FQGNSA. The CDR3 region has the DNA TGTGCCAGCAGCTTAGGGGCAGCCTCTGGGGCCAACGTCCTGACTTTC. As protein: CASSLGAASGANVLTF.

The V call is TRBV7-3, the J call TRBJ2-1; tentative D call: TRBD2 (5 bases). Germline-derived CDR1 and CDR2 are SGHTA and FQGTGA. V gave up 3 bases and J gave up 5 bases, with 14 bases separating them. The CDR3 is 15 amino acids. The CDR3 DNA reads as TGTGCCAGCAGCTTCAGATCTCCCGGGAACAATGAGCAGTTCTTC. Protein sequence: CASSFRSPGNNEQFF.

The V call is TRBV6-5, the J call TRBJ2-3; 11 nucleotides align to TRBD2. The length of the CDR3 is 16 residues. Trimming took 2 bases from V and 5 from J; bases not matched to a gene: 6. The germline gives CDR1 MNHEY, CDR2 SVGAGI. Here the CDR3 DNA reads TGTGCCAGCAGTTACCGGGGACTAGCGGCAAGAGATACGCAGTATTTT. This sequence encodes CASSYRGLAARDTQYF.

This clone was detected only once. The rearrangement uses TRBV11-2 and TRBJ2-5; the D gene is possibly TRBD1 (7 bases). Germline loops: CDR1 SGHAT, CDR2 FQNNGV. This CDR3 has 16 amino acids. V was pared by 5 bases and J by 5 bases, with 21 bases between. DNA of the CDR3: TGTGCCAGCAGCCCTCCGGGAGACAGGGTGGGGGAGACCCAGTACTTC. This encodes CASSPPGDRVGETQYF. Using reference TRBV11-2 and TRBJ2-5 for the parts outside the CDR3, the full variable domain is EAGVAQSPRYKIIEKRQSVAFWCNPISGHATLYWYQQILGQGPKLLIQFQNNGVVDDSQLPKDRFSAERLKGVDSTLKIQPAKLEDSAVYLCASSPPGDRVGETQYFGPGTRLLVL.

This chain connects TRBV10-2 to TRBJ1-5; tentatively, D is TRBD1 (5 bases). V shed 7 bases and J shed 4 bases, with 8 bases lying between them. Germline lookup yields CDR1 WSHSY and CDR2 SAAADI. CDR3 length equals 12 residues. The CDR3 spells CASTPGNQPQHF. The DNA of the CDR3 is TGCGCCAGCACCCCAGGGAATCAGCCCCAGCATTTT.

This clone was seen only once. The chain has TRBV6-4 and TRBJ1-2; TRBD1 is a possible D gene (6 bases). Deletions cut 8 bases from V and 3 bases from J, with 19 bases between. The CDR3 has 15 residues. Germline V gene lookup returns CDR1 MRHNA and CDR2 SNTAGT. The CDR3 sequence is CASSPTGFIDYGYTF. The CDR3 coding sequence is TGTGCCAGCTCTCCGACAGGCTTCATTGACTATGGCTACACCTTC.

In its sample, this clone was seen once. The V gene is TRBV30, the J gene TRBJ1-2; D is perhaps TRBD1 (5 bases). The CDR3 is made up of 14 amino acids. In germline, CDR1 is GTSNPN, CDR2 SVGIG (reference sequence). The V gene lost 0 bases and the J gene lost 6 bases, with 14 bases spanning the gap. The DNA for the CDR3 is TGTGCCTGGAGTGTAGCCAGGGCGCCGGATGGCTACACCTTC. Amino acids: CAWSVARAPDGYTF.

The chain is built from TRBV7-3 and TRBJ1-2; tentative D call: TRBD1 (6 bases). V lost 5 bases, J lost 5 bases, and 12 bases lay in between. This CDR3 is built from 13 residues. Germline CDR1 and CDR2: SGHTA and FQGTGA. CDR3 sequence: CASSLGGAYGYTF. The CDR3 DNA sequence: TGTGCCAGCAGCCTTGGGGGGGCGTATGGCTACACCTTC. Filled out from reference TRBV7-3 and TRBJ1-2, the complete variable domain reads GAGVSQTPSNKVTEKGKYVELRCDPISGHTALYWYRQSLGQGPEFLIYFQGTGAADDSGLPNDRFFAVRPEGSVSTLKIQRTERGDSAVYLCASSLGGAYGYTFGSGTRLTVV.

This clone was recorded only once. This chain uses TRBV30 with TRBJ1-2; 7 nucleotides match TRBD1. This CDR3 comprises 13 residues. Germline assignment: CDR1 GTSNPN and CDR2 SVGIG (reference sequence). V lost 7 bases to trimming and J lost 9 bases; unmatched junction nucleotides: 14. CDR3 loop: CASNLRDSGRYTF. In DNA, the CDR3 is TGTGCCTCTAACCTCCGGGACAGCGGACGCTACACCTTC.

CDR3: CASSVREGLTGELFF. The CDR3 bases are TGTGCCAGCAGCGTGCGGGAGGGCCTCACCGGGGAGCTGTTTTTT. V usage is TRBV9 and J usage is TRBJ2-2, with 9 bases aligning to TRBD2. V dropped 2 bases and J dropped 4; count of bases not matched to a gene: 3. The CDR3 is 15 amino acids. Looked up from germline, CDR1 is SGDLS and CDR2 is YYNGEE. The full variable domain, completed using reference TRBV9 and TRBJ2-2, is DSGVTQTPKHLITATGQRVTLRCSPRSGDLSVYWYQQSLDQGLQFLIQYYNGEERAKGNILERFSAQQFPDLHSELNLSSLELGDSALYFCASSVREGLTGELFFGEGSRLTVL.

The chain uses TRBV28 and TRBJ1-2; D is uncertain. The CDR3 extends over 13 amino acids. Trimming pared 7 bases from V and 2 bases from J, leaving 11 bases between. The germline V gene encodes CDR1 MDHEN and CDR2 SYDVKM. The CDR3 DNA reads TGTGCCAGCACACTCCAACCGAACTATGGCTACACCTTC. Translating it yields CASTLQPNYGYTF.

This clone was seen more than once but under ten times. CDR3 DNA: TGTGCCAGTAGCAAAAGAAGCGGGTACTACAATGAGCAGTTCTTC. Its translation is CASSKRSGYYNEQFF. This chain joins TRBV19 and TRBJ2-1, with a weak D call TRBD2 (6 bases). Germline CDR1 LNHDA, CDR2 SQIVND (reference sequence). V lost 6 bases and J 3 bases, leaving 15 bases between the germline ends. The CDR3 loop spans 15 amino acids.